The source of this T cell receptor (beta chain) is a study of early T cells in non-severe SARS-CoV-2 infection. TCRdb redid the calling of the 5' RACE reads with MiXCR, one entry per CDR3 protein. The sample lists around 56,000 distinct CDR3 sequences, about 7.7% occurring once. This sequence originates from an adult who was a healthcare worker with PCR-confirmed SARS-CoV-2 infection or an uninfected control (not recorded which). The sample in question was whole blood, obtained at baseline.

The CDR3 DNA reads TGCGCCAGTACCTTCTCTGGGCAGCCAGAGAATGAGCAGTTCTTC. Amino acid sequence: CASTFSGQPENEQFF. V is TRBV5-1 and J is TRBJ2-1, with D unresolved. Germline V lookup: CDR1 SGHRS, CDR2 YFSETQ. Trimming pared 8 bases from V and 7 bases from J, leaving 22 bases between. This CDR3 has 15 amino acids.